The next 10 T cell receptor beta chains were all read from a single sample in a study of graft-versus-host responses after intestinal transplantation (dated by TCRdb to about 2021). The method behind the library was the immunoSEQ multiplex PCR assay. As stored in TCRdb, this immuneACCESS dataset retains in-frame rearrangements with V and J assigned. A fraction of the clones does not appear; measured against another copy, unresolved V genes explain less than half of the discrepancy, and the remainder lacks a known reason. The sample profile shows about 57,000 clones; 70% to 90% of them were found once. The biggest ten clones account for 1.5% to 2% of the sample. Sequences were derived from PBMCs, sampled 26 days after transplant. The receptors here all came from a human patient who received an intestinal transplant, so some T cells may come from the graft donor.

CDR3 sequence reads: CASSEPLSGQGHNEQFF. The CDR3 DNA sequence: TGTGCCAGCAGCGAGCCGCTTTCCGGACAGGGGCACAATGAGCAGTTCTTC. The V gene is TRBV9, the J gene TRBJ2-1; 9 bases match TRBD1. The CDR3 runs to 17 residues. CDR1 and CDR2 from the germline V gene are SGDLS and YYNGEE. V lost 3 bases to trimming and J lost 5 bases; unmatched junction nucleotides: 12.

V is TRBV11-1 and J is TRBJ2-7, with a possible D match to TRBD2 (6 bases). There are 17 residues in the CDR3. CDR1 and CDR2 (germline): SGHAT, FQDESV (reference sequence). V lost 3 bases to trimming and J lost 2 bases, with 20 bases between them. CDR3 DNA: TGTGCCAGCAGCTTCGCGGGGCGGGGCGGACTTACCTACGAGCAGTACTTC. Translation: CASSFAGRGGLTYEQYF.

The V and J genes are TRBV5-1 and TRBJ1-1; no firm D call. V was clipped by 3 bases and J by 11 bases, with 17 bases between them. This CDR3 region has 13 residues. Looked up from germline, CDR1 is SGHRS and CDR2 is YFSETQ. CDR3 amino acids: CASSSDGQREAFF. The CDR3 DNA is TGCGCCAGCAGCTCGGACGGCCAACGGGAGGCTTTCTTT.

The rearrangement joins TRBV5-4 to TRBJ2-7; TRBD2 matches at 11 bases. The CDR3 has 15 residues. With V trimmed by 5 bases and J by 6 bases, 10 bases remained unmatched. Looked up from germline, CDR1 is SGHNT and CDR2 is YYREEE (reference sequence). The CDR3 nucleotides are TGTGCCAGCAGGTTAGCGGGGGGGCCGCCGGGCGAGCAGTACTTC. As protein: CASRLAGGPPGEQYF.

This sequence joins TRBV5-6 and TRBJ1-1, with a possible D match to TRBD1 (6 bases). This CDR3 has 12 amino acids. CDR1 is SGHDT and CDR2 is YYEEEE in the germline V gene. V lost 2 bases and J 8 bases, leaving 10 bases between the germline ends. The CDR3 nucleotides read TGTGCCAGCAGCTTTCAGGGGCGGGAAGCTTTCTTT. This gives the protein CASSFQGREAFF.

The chain is built from TRBV6-1 and TRBJ2-6; D is unclear. Germline loops: CDR1 MNHNS, CDR2 SASEGT. Trimming cost V 2 bases and J 0 bases, with 5 bases left between them. The CDR3 consists of 15 residues. CDR3 region: CASSEQNSGANVLTF. The CDR3 DNA reads as TGTGCCAGCAGTGAACAAAACTCTGGGGCCAACGTCCTGACTTTC.

The chain employs TRBV19 and TRBJ1-5; TRBD1 matches at 7 bases. Germline-derived CDR1 and CDR2 are LNHDA and SQIVND (reference sequence). J lost 4 bases, V lost 1 base, and 4 bases had no gene match. This CDR3 spans 15 amino acids. DNA of the CDR3: TGTGCCAGTAGTATAGCCCGACAGGGTAATCAGCCCCAGCATTTT. As protein: CASSIARQGNQPQHF.

The rearrangement uses TRBV15 and TRBJ1-5, with D maybe TRBD1 (5 bases). In germline, CDR1 is LNHNV, CDR2 YYDKDF (reference sequence). This CDR3 region has 14 residues. Trimming left V 3 bases short and J 1 base short, with 7 bases between. The CDR3 region has the DNA TGTGCCACCAGCAGGGGACTCAGCAATCAGCCCCAGCATTTT. Residues: CATSRGLSNQPQHF. Using reference TRBV15 and TRBJ1-5 for the parts outside the CDR3, the full variable domain is DAMVIQNPRYQVTQFGKPVTLSCSQTLNHNVMYWYQQKSSQAPKLLFHYYDKDFNNEADTPDNFQSRRPNTSFCFLDIRSPGLGDTAMYLCATSRGLSNQPQHFGDGTRLSIL.

The count of this clone is one. The chain employs TRBV5-6 and TRBJ2-2; TRBD1 might be the D (6 bases). CDR1 and CDR2 (germline): SGHDT, YYEEEE. Between the trimmed V and J ends, which lost 0 bases and 1 base, there was a span of 7 bases. This CDR3 region has 15 residues. The CDR3 is CASSLVDRNTGELFF. The CDR3 nucleotides read TGTGCCAGCAGCTTGGTGGACAGGAACACCGGGGAGCTGTTTTTT.

J is TRBJ2-7 and V is TRBV5-1; D possibly corresponds to TRBD1 (5 bases). The CDR3 spans 14 residues. The germline gives CDR1 SGHRS, CDR2 YFSETQ. The germline V and J ends were trimmed by 6 bases and 5 bases, with 18 bases remaining between them. CDR3 DNA: TGCGCCAGCAAGAAGGGGCGCGAGTCCGACGAGCAGTACTTC. This gives the protein CASKKGRESDEQYF.